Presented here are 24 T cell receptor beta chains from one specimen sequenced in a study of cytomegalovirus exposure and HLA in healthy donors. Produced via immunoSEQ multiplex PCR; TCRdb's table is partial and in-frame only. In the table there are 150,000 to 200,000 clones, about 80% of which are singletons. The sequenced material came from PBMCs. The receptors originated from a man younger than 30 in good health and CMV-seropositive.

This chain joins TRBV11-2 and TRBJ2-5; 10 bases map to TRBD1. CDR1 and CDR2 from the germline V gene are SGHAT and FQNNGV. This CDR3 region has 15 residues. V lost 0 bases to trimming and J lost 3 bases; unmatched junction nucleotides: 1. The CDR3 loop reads CASSLEGTGEETQYF. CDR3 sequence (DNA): TGTGCCAGCAGCTTAGAAGGGACAGGGGAAGAGACCCAGTACTTC.

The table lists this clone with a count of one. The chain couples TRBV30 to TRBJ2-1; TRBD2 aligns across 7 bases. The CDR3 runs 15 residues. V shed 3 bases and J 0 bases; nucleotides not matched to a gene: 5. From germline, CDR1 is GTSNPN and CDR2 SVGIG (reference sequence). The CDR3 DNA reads TGTGCCTGGAGCCGGGGGAGGGGCTCCTACAATGAGCAGTTCTTC. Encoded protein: CAWSRGRGSYNEQFF. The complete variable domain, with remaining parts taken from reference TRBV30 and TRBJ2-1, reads SQTIHQWPATLVQPVGSPLSLECTVEGTSNPNLYWYRQAAGRGLQLLFYSVGIGQISSEVPQNLSASRPQDRQFILSSKKLLLSDSGFYLCAWSRGRGSYNEQFFGPGTRLTVL.

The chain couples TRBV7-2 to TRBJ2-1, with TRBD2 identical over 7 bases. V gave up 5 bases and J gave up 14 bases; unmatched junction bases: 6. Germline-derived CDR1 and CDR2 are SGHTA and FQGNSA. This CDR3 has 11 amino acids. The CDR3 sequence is CASSLGEGKFF. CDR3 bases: TGTGCCAGCAGCCTTGGGGAGGGGAAGTTCTTC. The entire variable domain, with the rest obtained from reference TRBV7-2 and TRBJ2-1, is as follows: GAGVSQSPSNKVTEKGKDVELRCDPISGHTALYWYRQSLGQGLEFLIYFQGNSAPDKSGLPSDRFSAERTGGSVSTLTIQRTQQEDSAVYLCASSLGEGKFFGPGTRLTVL.

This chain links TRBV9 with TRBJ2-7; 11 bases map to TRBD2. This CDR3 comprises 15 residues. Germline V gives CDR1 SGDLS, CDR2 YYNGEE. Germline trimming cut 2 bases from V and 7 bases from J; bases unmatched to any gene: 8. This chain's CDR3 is CASSVLPSGRLEQYF. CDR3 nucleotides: TGTGCCAGCAGCGTGCTCCCTAGCGGGAGGCTGGAGCAGTACTTC. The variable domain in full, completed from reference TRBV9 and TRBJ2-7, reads DSGVTQTPKHLITATGQRVTLRCSPRSGDLSVYWYQQSLDQGLQFLIQYYNGEERAKGNILERFSAQQFPDLHSELNLSSLELGDSALYFCASSVLPSGRLEQYFGPGTRLTVT.

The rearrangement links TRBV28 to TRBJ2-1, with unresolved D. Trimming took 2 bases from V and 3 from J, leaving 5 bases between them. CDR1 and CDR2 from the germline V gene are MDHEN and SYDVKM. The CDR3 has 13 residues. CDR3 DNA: TGTGCCAGCAGTTTAACTCTCTACAATGAGCAGTTCTTC. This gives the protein CASSLTLYNEQFF. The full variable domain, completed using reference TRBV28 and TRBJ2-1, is DVKVTQSSRYLVKRTGEKVFLECVQDMDHENMFWYRQDPGLGLRLIYFSYDVKMKEKGDIPEGYSVSREKKERFSLILESASTNQTSMYLCASSLTLYNEQFFGPGTRLTVL.

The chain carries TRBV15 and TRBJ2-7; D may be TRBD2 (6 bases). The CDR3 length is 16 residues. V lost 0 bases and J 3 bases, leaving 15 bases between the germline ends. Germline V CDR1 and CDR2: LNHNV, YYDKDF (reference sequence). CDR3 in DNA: TGTGCCACCAGCAGAGATCGTTGGGGGGTCGGCTACGAGCAGTACTTC. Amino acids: CATSRDRWGVGYEQYF.

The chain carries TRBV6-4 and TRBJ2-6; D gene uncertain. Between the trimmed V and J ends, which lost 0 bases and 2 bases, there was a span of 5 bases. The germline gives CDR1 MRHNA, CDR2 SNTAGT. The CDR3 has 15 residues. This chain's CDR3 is CASSDSTTGANVLTF. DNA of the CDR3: TGTGCCAGCAGTGACTCGACAACTGGGGCCAACGTCCTGACTTTC.

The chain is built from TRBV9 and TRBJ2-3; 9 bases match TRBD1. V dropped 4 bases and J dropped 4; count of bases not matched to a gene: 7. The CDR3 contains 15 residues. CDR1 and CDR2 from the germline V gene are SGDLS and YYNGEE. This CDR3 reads CASSRTGDISDTQYF. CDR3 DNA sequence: TGTGCCAGCAGCAGGACAGGGGATATATCAGATACGCAGTATTTT.

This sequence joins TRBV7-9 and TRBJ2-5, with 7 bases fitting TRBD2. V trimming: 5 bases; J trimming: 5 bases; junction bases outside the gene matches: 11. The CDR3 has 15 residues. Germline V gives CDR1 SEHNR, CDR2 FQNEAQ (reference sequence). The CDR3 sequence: CASSIEGGNRETQYF. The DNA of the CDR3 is TGTGCCAGCAGCATTGAGGGAGGGAACAGGGAGACCCAGTACTTC.

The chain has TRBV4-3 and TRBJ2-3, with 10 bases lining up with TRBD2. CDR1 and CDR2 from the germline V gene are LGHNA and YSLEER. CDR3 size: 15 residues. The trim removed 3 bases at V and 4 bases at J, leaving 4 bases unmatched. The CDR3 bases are TGCGCCAGCAGCCAGAAGCGGGAGGGCCCAGATACGCAGTATTTT. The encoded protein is CASSQKREGPDTQYF.

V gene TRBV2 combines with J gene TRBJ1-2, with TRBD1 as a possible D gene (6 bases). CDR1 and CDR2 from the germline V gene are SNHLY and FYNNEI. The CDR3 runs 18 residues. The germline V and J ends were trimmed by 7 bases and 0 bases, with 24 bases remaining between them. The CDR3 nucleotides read TGTGCCAGCACGCGAATGATCGGAACAGGGTTTTCTAACTATGGCTACACCTTC. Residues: CASTRMIGTGFSNYGYTF.

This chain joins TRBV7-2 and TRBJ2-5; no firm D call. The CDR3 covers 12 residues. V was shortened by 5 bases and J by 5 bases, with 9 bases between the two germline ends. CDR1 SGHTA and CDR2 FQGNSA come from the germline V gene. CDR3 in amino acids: CASSPIEETQYF. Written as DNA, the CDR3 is TGTGCCAGCAGCCCGATAGAGGAGACCCAGTACTTC. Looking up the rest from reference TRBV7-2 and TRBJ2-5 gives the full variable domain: GAGVSQSPSNKVTEKGKDVELRCDPISGHTALYWYRQSLGQGLEFLIYFQGNSAPDKSGLPSDRFSAERTGGSVSTLTIQRTQQEDSAVYLCASSPIEETQYFGPGTRLLVL.

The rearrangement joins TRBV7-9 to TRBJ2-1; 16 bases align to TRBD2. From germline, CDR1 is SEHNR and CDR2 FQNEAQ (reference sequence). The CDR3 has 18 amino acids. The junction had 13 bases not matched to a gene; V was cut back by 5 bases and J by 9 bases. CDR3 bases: TGTGCCAGCAGCCCCTTGGGGACTAGCGGGAGGGCCAGTGCTGAGCAGTTCTTC. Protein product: CASSPLGTSGRASAEQFF.

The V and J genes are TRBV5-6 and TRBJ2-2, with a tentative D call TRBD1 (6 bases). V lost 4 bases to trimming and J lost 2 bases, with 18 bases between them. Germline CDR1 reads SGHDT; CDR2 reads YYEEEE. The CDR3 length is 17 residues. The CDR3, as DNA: TGTGCCAGCAGCCCCCGAAACGGACAGCAAAACACCGGGGAGCTGTTTTTT. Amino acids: CASSPRNGQQNTGELFF.

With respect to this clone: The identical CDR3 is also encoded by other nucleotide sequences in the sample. DNA for the CDR3: TGCAGCGTTGTACAGGGTTACGAGCAGTACTTC. Amino acids: CSVVQGYEQYF. This sequence joins TRBV29-1 and TRBJ2-7; D perhaps matches TRBD1 (6 bases). The V and J ends lost 4 bases and 4 bases respectively, with 8 bases between them. CDR1 SQVTM and CDR2 ANQGSEA come from the germline V gene. The CDR3 totals 11 residues.

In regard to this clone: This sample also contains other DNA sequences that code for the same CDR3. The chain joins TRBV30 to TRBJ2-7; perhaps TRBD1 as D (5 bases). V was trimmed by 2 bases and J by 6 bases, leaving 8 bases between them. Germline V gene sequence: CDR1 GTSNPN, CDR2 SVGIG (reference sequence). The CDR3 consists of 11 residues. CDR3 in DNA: TGTGCCTGGAGTAGGGGCGGCGAGCAGTACTTC. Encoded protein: CAWSRGGEQYF.

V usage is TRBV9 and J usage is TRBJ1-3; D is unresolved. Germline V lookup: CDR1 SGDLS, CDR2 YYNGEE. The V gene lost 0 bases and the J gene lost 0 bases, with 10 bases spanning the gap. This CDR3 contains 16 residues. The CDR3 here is CASSVEQPNSGNTIYF. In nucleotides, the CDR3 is TGTGCCAGCAGCGTAGAACAGCCAAACTCTGGAAACACCATATATTTT.

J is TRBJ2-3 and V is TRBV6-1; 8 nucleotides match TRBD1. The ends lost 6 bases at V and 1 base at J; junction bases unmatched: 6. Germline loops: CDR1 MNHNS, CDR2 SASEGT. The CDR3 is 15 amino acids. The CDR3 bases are TGTGCCAGCAGGGCGGACAGGGCCCGCACAGATACGCAGTATTTT. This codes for CASRADRARTDTQYF.

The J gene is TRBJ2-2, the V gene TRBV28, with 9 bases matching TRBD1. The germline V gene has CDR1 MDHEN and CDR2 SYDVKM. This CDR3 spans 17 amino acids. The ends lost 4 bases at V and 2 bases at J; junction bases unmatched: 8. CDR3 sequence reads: CASSSSTGGFNTGELFF. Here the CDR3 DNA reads TGTGCCAGCAGTTCATCGACAGGGGGATTCAACACCGGGGAGCTGTTTTTT. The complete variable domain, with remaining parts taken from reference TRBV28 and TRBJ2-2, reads DVKVTQSSRYLVKRTGEKVFLECVQDMDHENMFWYRQDPGLGLRLIYFSYDVKMKEKGDIPEGYSVSREKKERFSLILESASTNQTSMYLCASSSSTGGFNTGELFFGEGSRLTVL.

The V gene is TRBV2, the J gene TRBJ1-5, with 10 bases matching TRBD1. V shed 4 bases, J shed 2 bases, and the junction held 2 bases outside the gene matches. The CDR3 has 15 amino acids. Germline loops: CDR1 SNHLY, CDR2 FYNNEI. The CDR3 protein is CASSVGTGGNQPQHF. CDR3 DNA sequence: TGTGCCAGCAGTGTGGGGACAGGGGGCAATCAGCCCCAGCATTTT.

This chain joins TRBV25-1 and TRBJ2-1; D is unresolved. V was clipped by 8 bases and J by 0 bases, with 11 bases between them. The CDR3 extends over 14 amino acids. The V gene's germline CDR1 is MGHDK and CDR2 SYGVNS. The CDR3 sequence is CASGESSSYNEQFF. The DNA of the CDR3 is TGTGCCAGCGGGGAATCGAGCTCCTACAATGAGCAGTTCTTC.

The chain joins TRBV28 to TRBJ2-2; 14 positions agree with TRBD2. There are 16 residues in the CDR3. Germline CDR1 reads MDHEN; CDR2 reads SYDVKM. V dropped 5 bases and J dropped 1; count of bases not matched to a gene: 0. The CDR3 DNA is TGTGCCAGCAGTGGGACTAGCGGGAGGAACACCGGGGAGCTGTTTTTT. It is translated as CASSGTSGRNTGELFF.

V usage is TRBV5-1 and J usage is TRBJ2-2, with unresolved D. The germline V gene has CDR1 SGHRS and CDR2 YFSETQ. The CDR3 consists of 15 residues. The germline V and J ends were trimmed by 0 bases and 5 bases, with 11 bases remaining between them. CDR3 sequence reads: CASSLVLASTGELFF. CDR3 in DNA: TGCGCCAGCAGCTTGGTGTTAGCATCAACCGGGGAGCTGTTTTTT.

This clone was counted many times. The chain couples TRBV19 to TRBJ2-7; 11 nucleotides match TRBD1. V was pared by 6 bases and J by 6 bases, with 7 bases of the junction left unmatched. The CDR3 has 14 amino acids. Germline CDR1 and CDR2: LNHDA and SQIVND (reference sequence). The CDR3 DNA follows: TGTGCCAGTAGGCCAAGGACAGGGGGCGGCGAGCAGTACTTC. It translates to CASRPRTGGGEQYF.